The present entry profiles one T cell receptor beta chain with its context. The final CDR3 position lacks the conserved phenylalanine or tryptophan, pointing to a likely read error. The DNA is omitted, as the CDR3 cannot be located on it reliably, and the CDR3 follows TCRdb's listing. Unique molecular identifiers, one per molecule, were present on every TCR cDNA molecule. From the 5' RACE reads, TCRdb called clonotypes with MiXCR, one entry per CDR3 protein. The sample carries roughly 120,000 distinct CDR3 sequences, over 9% recorded once. Time point: blood at routine non-recurrence follow-up after resection. The authors sequenced whole RNA from tumor, nontumor lung or frozen PBMC without sorting. This specimen belongs to a study of spatial heterogeneity in lung cancer. Ends included, the CDR3 has 15 residues. Germline CDR1 and CDR2: SEHNR and FQNEAQ (reference sequence).

V is TRBV7-9 and J is TRBJ1-2; the D call TRBD1 from the table was never checked on the DNA. Sequenced here: PBMCs, sampled at follow-up. This receptor was obtained from a male donor with early-stage non-small cell lung cancer. The CDR3 region is CASRPSGTGGMNHTY.